This TCR beta chain was observed in a study of identical twins. Whole-study findings and limits: Sequences that were out-of-frame, alpha and twin-shared displayed an excess of low generation probability.

The V gene's germline CDR1 is LNHDA and CDR2 SQIVND (reference sequence). V gave up 8 bases and J gave up 1 base; unmatched junction bases: 4. The CDR3 contains 13 residues. Via MiXCR, TCRdb re-called the 5' RACE reads, giving one row per CDR3 protein. The sample contains 250,000 to 350,000 distinct CDR3 sequences, more than 8% of which appear only once. This clonotype was found a few times. What it binds is not known. These data were also filed under a second study, of yellow fever vaccine responses in identical twins.

The gene calls are TRBV19 and TRBJ1-1; 7 bases agree with TRBD1. The specimen was CD8+ T cells sorted from blood. The origin of this receptor is a woman aged 18-29 years in good health. Here the CDR3 DNA reads TGTGCCAGTGATGACAGGGCGAACACTGAAGCTTTCTTT. Protein sequence: CASDDRANTEAFF. Variable domain in full (rest from reference TRBV19 and TRBJ1-1): DGGITQSPKYLFRKEGQNVTLSCEQNLNHDAMYWYRQDPGQGLRLIYYSQIVNDFQKGDIAEGYSVSREKKESFPLTVTSAQKNPTAFYLCASDDRANTEAFFGQGTRLTVV.